The following is a T cell receptor beta chain sequence with its context. The sample is drawn from a study of blood T cell repertoires in COVID-19. The V gene's germline CDR1 is LNHDA and CDR2 SQIVND (reference sequence). V shed 4 bases and J 9 bases; nucleotides not matched to a gene: 2. The CDR3 length is 12 residues. Assay: immunoSEQ multiplex PCR; the TCRdb copy retains only in-frame clones and omits some. Among approximately 54,000 clones listed, 86% were seen once. Specimen: peripheral blood. This receptor was obtained from an elderly man with active COVID-19. The chain is built from TRBV19 and TRBJ2-1, with 8 bases identical to TRBD2. CDR3: CASSTAGVEQFF. CDR3 nucleotides: TGTGCCAGTAGTACAGCGGGAGTTGAGCAGTTCTTC.